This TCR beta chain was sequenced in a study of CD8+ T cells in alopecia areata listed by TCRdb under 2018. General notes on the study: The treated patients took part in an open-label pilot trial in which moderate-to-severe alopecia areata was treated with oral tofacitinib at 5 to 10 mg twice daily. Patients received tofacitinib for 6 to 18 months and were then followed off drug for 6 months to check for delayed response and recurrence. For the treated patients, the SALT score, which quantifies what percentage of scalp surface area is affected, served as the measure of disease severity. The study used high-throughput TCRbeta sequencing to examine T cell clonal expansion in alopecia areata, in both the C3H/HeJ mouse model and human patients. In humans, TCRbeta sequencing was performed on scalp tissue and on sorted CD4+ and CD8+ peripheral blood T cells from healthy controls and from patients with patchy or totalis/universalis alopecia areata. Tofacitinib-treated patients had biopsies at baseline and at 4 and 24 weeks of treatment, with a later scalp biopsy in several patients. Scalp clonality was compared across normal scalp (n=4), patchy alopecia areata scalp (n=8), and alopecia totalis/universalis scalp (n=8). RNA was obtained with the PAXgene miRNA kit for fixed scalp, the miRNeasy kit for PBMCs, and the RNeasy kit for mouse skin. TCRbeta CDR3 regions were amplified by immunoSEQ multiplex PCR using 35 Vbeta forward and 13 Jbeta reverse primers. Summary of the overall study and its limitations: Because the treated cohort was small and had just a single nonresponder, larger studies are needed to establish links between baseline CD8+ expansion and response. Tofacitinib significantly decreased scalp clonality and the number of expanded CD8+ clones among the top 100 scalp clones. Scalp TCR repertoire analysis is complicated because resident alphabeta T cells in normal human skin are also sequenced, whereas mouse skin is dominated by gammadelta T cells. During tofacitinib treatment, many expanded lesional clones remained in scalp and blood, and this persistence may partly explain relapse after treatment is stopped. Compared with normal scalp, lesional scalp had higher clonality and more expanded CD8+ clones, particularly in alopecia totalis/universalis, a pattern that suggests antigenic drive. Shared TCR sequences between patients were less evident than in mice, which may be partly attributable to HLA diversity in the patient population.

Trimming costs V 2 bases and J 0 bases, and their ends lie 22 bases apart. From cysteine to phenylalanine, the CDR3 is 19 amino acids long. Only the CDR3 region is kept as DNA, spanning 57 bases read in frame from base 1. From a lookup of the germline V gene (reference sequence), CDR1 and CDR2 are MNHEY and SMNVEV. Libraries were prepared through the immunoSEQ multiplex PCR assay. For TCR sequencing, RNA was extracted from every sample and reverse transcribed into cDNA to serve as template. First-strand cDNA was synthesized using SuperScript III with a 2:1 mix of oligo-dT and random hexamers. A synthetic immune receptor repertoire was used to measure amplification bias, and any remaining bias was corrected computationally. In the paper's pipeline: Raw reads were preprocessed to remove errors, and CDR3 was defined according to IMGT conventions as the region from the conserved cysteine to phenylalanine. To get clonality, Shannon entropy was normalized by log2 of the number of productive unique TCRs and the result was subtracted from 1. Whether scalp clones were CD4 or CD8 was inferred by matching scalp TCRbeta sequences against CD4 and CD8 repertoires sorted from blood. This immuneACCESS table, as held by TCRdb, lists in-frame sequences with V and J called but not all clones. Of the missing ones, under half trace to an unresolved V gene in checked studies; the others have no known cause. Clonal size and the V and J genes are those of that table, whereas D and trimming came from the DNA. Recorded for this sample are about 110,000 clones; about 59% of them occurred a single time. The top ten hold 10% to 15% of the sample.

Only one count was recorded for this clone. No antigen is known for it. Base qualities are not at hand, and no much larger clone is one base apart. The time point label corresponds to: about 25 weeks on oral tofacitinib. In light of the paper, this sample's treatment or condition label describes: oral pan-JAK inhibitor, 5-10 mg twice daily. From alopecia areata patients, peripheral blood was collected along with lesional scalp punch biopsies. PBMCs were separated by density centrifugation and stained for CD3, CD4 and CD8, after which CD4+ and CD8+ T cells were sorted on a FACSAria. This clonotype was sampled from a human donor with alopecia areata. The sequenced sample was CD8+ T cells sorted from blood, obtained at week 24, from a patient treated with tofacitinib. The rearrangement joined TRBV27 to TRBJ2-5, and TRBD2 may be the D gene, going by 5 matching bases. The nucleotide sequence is TGTGCCAGCAGTTTAACGCCGATTGGCGGGCGCGGGTACCAAGAGACCCAGTACTTC. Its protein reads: CASSLTPIGGRGYQETQYF.